Below, one TCR beta chain is given with its context. No antigen is known for it. One end of the junction does not line up with germline, which may come from a read error. Researchers ran the PCR with 60 Vbeta and 13 Jbeta primers. Per the authors' pipeline: A later analysis counted 80 million or so unique TCR beta chains, roughly 11 million shared. Libraries were prepared by immunoSEQ multiplex PCR; TCRdb keeps only in-frame clonotypes and omits some of them. V and J calls and clone size are given by that table; D and trimming were obtained from the DNA. The data show 150,000 to 200,000 clones, 75% to 80% seen once. This CDR3 contains 15 residues. CDR1 and CDR2 (germline): LGHNA, YNFKEQ. The sample originates from a study of cytomegalovirus exposure and HLA in healthy donors. Across the study: The Caucasian-associated ancestry cluster held roughly 84% of approximately 400 genotyped donors.

Whole-study findings and limits: Under in vitro conditions, three CMV-associated chains were confirmed as specific for CMV antigens.

The TCR originated in a woman aged 50 to 65 in good health and CMV-seropositive. The specimen was PBMCs. The J gene is TRBJ2-3, the V gene TRBV4-2; tentative D call: TRBD2 (6 bases). The CDR3 sequence is CATSSRSGSTDTQYF. Here the CDR3 DNA reads TGTGCCACCAGCAGTCGTAGCGGCAGCACAGATACGCAGTATTTT.